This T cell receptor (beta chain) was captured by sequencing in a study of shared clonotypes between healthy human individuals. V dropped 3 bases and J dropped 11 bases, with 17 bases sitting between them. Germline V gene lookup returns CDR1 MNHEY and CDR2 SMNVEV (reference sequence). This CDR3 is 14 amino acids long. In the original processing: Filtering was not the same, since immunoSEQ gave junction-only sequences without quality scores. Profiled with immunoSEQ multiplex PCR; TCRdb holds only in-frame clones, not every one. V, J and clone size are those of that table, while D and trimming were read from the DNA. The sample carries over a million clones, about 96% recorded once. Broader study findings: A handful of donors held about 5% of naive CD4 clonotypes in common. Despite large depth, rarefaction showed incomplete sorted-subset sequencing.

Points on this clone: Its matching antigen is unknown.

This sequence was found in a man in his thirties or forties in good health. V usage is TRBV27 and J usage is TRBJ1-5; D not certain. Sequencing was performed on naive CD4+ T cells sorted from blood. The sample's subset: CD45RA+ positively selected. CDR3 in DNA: TGTGCCAGCAGTTTGGAACCGTTTGGCAACACCCAGCATTTT. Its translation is CASSLEPFGNTQHF.